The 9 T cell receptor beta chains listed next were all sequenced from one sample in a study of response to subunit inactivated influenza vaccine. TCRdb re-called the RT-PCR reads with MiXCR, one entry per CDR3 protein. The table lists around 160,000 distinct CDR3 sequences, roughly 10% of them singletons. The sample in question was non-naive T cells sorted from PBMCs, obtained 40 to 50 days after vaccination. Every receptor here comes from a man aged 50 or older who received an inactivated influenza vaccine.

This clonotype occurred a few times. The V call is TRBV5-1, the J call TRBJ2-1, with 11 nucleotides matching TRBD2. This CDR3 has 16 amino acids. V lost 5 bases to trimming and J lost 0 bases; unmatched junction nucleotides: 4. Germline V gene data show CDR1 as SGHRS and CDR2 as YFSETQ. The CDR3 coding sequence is TGCGCCAGCAGACCCGGGACTAGCGGCTCCTACAATGAGCAGTTCTTC. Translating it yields CASRPGTSGSYNEQFF.

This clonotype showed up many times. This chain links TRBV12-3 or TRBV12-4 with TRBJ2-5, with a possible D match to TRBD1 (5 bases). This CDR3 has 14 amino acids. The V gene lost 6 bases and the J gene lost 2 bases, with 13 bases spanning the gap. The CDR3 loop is CASRPGQGQETQYF. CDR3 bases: TGTGCCAGCAGGCCAGGCCAGGGACAAGAGACCCAGTACTTC.

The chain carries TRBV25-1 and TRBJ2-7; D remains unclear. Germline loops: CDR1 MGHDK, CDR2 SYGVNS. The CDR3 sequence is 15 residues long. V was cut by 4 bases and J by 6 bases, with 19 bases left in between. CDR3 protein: CASSGQGPVPLEQYF. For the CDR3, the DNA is TGTGCCAGCAGTGGGCAAGGGCCAGTCCCTCTCGAGCAGTACTTC.

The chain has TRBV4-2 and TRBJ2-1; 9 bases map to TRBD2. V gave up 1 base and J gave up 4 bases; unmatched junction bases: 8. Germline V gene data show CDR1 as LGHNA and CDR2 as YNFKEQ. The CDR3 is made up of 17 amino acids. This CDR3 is CASSQAYMSGGYNEQFF. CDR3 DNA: TGTGCCAGCAGCCAAGCCTATATGAGCGGGGGGTACAATGAGCAGTTCTTC.

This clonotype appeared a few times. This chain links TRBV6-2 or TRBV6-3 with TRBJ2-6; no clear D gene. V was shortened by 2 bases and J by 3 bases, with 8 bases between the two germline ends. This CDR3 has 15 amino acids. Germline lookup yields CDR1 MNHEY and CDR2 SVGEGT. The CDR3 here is CASSYPMDGANVLTF. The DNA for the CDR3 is TGTGCCAGCAGTTACCCCATGGATGGGGCCAACGTCCTGACTTTC.

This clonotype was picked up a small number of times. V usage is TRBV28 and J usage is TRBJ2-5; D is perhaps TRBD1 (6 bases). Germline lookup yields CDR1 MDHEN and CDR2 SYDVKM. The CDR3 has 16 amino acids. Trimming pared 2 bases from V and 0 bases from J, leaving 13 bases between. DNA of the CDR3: TGTGCCAGCAGTTTAAGGGATACAGGGTACCAAGAGACCCAGTACTTC. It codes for CASSLRDTGYQETQYF.

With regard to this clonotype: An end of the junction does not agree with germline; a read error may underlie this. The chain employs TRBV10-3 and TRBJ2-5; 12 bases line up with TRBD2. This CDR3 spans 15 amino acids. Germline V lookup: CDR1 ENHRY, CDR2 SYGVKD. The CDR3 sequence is CAISKSGTSGETQYF. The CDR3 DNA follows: TGTGCCATCAGTAAGTCTGGGACTAGCGGGGAGACCCAGTACTTC.

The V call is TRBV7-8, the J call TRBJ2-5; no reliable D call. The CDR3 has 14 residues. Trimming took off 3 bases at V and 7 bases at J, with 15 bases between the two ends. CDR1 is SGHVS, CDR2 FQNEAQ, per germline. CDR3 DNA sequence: TGTGCCAGCAGCTTTCACGTTACTATCGTGACCCAGTACTTC. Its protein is CASSFHVTIVTQYF. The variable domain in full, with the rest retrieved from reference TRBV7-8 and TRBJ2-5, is GAGVSQSPRYKVAKRGQDVALRCDPISGHVSLFWYQQALGQGPEFLTYFQNEAQLDKSGLPSDRFFAERPEGSVSTLKIQRTQQEDSAVYLCASSFHVTIVTQYFGPGTRLLVL.

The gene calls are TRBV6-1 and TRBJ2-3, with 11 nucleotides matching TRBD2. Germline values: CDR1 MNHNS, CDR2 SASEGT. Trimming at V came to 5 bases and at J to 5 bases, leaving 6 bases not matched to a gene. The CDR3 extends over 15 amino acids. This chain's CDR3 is CASSTTSGILDTQYF. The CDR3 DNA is TGTGCCAGCAGTACGACTAGCGGGATCCTAGATACGCAGTATTTT.